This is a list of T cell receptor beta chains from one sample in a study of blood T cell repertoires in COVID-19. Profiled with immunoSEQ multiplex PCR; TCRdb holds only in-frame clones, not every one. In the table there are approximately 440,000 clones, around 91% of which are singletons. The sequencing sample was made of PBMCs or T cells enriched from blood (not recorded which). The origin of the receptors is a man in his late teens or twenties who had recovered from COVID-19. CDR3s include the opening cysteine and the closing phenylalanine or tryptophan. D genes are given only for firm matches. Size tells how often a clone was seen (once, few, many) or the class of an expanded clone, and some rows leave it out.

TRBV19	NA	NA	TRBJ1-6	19	TGTGCCAGTAGTATAGTGGCCCCATCCTTAGGAGGCCCGGGTTCACCCCTCCACTTT	CASSIVAPSLGGPGSPLHF
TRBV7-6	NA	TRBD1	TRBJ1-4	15	TGTGCCAGCAGCTTGACGGACAGGGTTAATGAAAAACTGTTTTTT	CASSLTDRVNEKLFF
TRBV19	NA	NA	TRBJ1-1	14	TGTGCCAGTAGTATTTTGGAGGAGAACACTGAAGCTTTCTTT	CASSILEENTEAFF
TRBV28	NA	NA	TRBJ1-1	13	TGTGCCACTACGGGAGGATTTGATACTGAAGCTTTCTTT	CATTGGFDTEAFF
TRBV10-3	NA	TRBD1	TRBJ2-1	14	TGTGCCATCAGCCGACAGGGACCGGGGAATGAGCAGTTCTTC	CAISRQGPGNEQFF
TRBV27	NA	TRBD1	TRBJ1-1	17	TGTGCCAGCAGCACAGGGGAAGGTGGCGTTGGTCACACTGAAGCTTTCTTT	CASSTGEGGVGHTEAFF
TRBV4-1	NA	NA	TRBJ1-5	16	TGCGCCAGCAGCCAAGAAGGTTCAGGCAGTAGACAGCCCCAGCATTTT	CASSQEGSGSRQPQHF
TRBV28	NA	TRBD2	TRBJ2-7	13	TGTGCCAGCACCATAGCGGGAGTAGACGAGCAGTACTTC	CASTIAGVDEQYF
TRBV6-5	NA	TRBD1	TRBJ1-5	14	TGTGCCAGCAGCGGACAGGGTTGGAATCAGCCCCAGCATTTT	CASSGQGWNQPQHF
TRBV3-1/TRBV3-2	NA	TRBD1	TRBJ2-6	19	TGTGCCAGCAGCCATGGGCCGGGACAGGGTCCCTCTGGGGCCAACGTCCTGACTTTC	CASSHGPGQGPSGANVLTF
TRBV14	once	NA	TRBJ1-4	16	TGTGCCAGCAGCCAAGATGACAGGATTGGTTATGGAAAACTGTTTTTT	CASSQDDRIGYGKLFF
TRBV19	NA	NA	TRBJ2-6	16	TGTGCCAGTAGTATTGAGGAGGGGCGTGGGGCCAACGTCCTGACTTTC	CASSIEEGRGANVLTF
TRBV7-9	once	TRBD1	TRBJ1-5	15	TGTGCCAGCAGCTTAAGCTCAGGGGGCGGTCAGCCCCAGCATTTT	CASSLSSGGGQPQHF
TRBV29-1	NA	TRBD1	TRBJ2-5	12	TGCAGCGTTGCAGGGGGACGGGAGACCCAGTACTTC	CSVAGGRETQYF
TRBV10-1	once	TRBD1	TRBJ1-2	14	TGCGCCAGCAGTCCAGGCGGACAGGGAGGTGGCTACACCTTC	CASSPGGQGGGYTF
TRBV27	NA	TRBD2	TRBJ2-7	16	TGTGCCGTGGAAGGCCGGACTAGCGCATTCTCCTACGAGCAGTACTTC	CAVEGRTSAFSYEQYF
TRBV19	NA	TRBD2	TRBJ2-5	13	TGTGCCACCGCTCGGGAGGATGTTGGGACCCAGTACTTC	CATAREDVGTQYF
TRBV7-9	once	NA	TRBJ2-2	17	TGTGCCAGCAGCTTTTCGCCTCAACAGGGACATAGGGGGGAGCTGTTTTTT	CASSFSPQQGHRGELFF
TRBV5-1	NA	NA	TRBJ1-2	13	TGCGCCAGCAGCCAGCCAAGGGGCAACGGCTACACCTTC	CASSQPRGNGYTF
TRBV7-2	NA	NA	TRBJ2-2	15	TGTGCCAGCAGCTTAGCGGGGGGGAACACCGGGGAGCTGTTTTTT	CASSLAGGNTGELFF
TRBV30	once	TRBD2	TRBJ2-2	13	TGTGCCAGACTAGCGGGAGTTCCCGGGGAGCTGTTTTTT	CARLAGVPGELFF
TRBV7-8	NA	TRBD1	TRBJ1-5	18	TGTGCCAGCAGCTTAAATTCAGGGGGGAGGTATAGCAATCAGCCCCAGCATTTT	CASSLNSGGRYSNQPQHF
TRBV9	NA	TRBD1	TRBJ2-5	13	TGTGCCAGCAGCGTGGGGACAGGGAAAACCCAGTACTTC	CASSVGTGKTQYF
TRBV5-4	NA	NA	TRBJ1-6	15	TGTGCCAGCAGCTTGGCAGGCTCCTATAATTCACCCCTCCACTTT	CASSLAGSYNSPLHF
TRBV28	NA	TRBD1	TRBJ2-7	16	TGTGCCAGCAGTTCCTACCGGGACAGGGGGTCCTACGAGCAGTACTTC	CASSSYRDRGSYEQYF
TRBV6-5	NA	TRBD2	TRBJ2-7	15	TGTGCCAGCAGTCGGGGACTAGCGGATTCCTACGAGCAGTACTTC	CASSRGLADSYEQYF
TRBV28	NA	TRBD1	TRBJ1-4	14	TGTGCCAGCAGCAACGGACAGGGTATCGTGACTCTGTTTTTT	CASSNGQGIVTLFF
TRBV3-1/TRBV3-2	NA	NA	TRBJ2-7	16	TGTGCCAGCAGCCAAGTAATCGGAGCCCCATCCTACGAGCAGTACTTC	CASSQVIGAPSYEQYF
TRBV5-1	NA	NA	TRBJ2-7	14	TGCGCCAGCGCCCAAACGGGGGGCAACTACGAGCAGTACTTC	CASAQTGGNYEQYF
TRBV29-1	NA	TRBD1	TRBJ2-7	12	TGCAGCGTTGGACAGGGGGCTTACGAGCAGTACTTC	CSVGQGAYEQYF
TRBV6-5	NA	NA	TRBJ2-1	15	TGTGCCAGCAGTTGGACTCCGAGCTCCTACAATGAGCAGTTCTTC	CASSWTPSSYNEQFF
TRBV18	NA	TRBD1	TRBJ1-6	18	TGTGCCAGCTCACCACCGACCCTCCCGACAGGGAGCAATTCACCCCTCCACTTT	CASSPPTLPTGSNSPLHF
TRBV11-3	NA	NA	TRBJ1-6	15	TGTGCCAGCAGCTCAGGCCAGGATCATAATTCACCCCTCCACTTT	CASSSGQDHNSPLHF
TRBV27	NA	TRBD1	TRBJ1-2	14	TGTGCCAGCAGTTCGGACAGGGTAACCTATGGCTACACCTTC	CASSSDRVTYGYTF
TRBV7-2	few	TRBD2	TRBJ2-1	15	TGTGCCAGCAGCTTCGGCGGGAGTGTTGGGGATGAGCAGTTCTTC	CASSFGGSVGDEQFF